The source of this TCR beta chain is a study of CXCR3 chemokines and chemotherapy response in bladder cancer. TCRdb fed the PCR reads into MiXCR, producing one record per CDR3 protein. The sample records 8,000 or so distinct CDR3 sequences, roughly 13% being singletons. This clonotype is large (0.1 to 1%) within its sample. This CDR3 region has 15 residues. Germline-derived CDR1 and CDR2 are MNHNY and SVGAGI (reference sequence). V shed 4 bases and J shed 8 bases, with 20 bases lying between them. The receptor was isolated from a human donor with bladder cancer that responded to neoadjuvant chemotherapy. The rearrangement joins TRBV6-6 to TRBJ1-1, with D unresolved. This sample was gathered from a patient whose treatment included neoadjuvant chemotherapy. The CDR3 spells CASSFGQSPDMEAFF. In nucleotides, the CDR3 is TGTGCCAGCAGTTTTGGCCAGAGCCCAGATATGGAAGCTTTCTTT.